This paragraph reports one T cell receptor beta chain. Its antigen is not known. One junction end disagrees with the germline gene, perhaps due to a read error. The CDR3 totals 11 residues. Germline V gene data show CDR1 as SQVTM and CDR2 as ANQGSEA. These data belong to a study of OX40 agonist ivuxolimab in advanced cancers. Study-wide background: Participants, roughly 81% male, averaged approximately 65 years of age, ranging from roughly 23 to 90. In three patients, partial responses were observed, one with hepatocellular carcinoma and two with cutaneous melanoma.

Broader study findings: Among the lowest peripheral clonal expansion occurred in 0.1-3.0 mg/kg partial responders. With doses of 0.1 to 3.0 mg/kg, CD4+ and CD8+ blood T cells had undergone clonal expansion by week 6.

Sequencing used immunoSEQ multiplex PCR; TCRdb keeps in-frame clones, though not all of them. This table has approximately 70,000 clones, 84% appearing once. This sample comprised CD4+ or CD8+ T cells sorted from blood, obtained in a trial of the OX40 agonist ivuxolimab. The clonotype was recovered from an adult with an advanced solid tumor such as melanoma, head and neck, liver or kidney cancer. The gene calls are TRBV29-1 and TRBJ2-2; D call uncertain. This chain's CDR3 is CGVEYTGELFF. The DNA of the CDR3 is TGCGGCGTTGAGTACACCGGGGAGCTGTTTTTT.